What follows describes a single T cell receptor (beta chain). This sample was included in a study of blood T cell repertoires in COVID-19. At the level of the study: T cells, B-cell-depleted T cells, or PBMCs provided the cDNA or gDNA that served as material.

Only in-frame clones appear in the TCRdb table, and some are missing; sequencing was by immunoSEQ multiplex PCR. The sample lists 450,000 or so clones; approximately 90% were seen once. CDR1 and CDR2 from the germline V gene are PRHDT and FYEKMQ (reference sequence). The CDR3 length is 15 residues. Losses at the gene ends were 0 bases for V and 5 bases for J; bases not matched to a gene: 5. Seattle cases were enrolled at active infection and followed longitudinally. The source of this sequence is a man younger than 30 with COVID-19, enrolled during active disease. Input material: peripheral blood. The chain employs TRBV13 and TRBJ2-5; 8 bases match TRBD2. Here the CDR3 DNA reads TGTGCCAGCAGCTTAGGGGGACTAGGGACGGAGACCCAGTACTTC. Amino acid sequence: CASSLGGLGTETQYF.